One T cell receptor beta chain is described in this entry. A single record per CDR3 protein comes from TCRdb applying MiXCR to the RT-PCR reads. Of about 410,000 distinct CDR3 sequences listed, roughly 17% were seen once; the top ten hold 7.2%. This CDR3 region has 17 residues. CDR1 is MGHRA and CDR2 is YSYEKL in the germline V gene. V lost 0 bases, J lost 2 bases, and 6 bases stayed unmatched. The data were taken from a study of patients and donors after allogeneic stem cell transplantation. This TCR was sampled from a human donor who was either an allogeneic HSCT recipient or a stem cell or donor lymphocyte infusion donor (not recorded which). It is not recorded whose cells these are; they may come from a transplant donor. The sequencing input was blood, either unsorted or a sorted T cell fraction (not recorded which). The chain is built from TRBV4-1 and TRBJ2-5; 10 bases line up with TRBD2. The CDR3, as DNA: TGCGCCAGCAGCCAAGATAACCTAGCGGGGGTTCAAGAGACCCAGTACTTC. Its translation is CASSQDNLAGVQETQYF.